The TCR beta chain described here comes from a study of blood T cell repertoires in COVID-19 (dated by TCRdb to between 2020 and 2021). At the level of the whole study: Samples from collaborators originated in the United States, Italy and Spain and spanned both the acute and convalescent phases of COVID-19. The prospective study material was composed of cDNA or gDNA derived from T cells, B-cell-depleted T cells, or PBMCs. Subjects who had been exposed to COVID-19, were actively infected with it, or had recovered from it provided the deeply sampled blood TCRbeta repertoires that made up the dataset. The repertoires were made available in a free public database intended to serve as a resource for research on the immune response to SARS-CoV-2. Samples were obtained from the ongoing ImmuneRACE study (first 160 participants) and from some 1,300 subjects provided by 6 global collaborators. The sample metadata nearly always contained a de-identified subject ID, COVID-19 status, age in years and sex. HLA class I and class II types, where available, came from metadata supplied by the sample provider rather than from assay-based typing.

TCRbeta CDR3 regions were amplified from genomic DNA by means of the immunoSEQ Assay, a bias-controlled multiplex PCR. On the authors' methods: The number of nucleated cells in each sample was estimated by amplification of reference gene primers within the assay. To quantify the absolute abundance of each unique TCRbeta CDR3 rearrangement, sequence reads were collapsed and filtered. For each sample, productive Simpson clonality was calculated as the square root of Simpson's diversity index over productive rearrangements. What TCRdb holds here is the immuneACCESS table cut down to in-frame rearrangements. Part of the clones is not present; checked against another copy, under half of the missing clones reflect an unresolved V gene, and the others are unexplained. V, J and clone size were drawn from that table, and D and trimming were deduced from the DNA. This sample lists tens of thousands of clones; more than 65% were detected once. In total, the top ten clones hold under 30% of the sample.

Collaborating institutions collected whole blood in K2EDTA tubes following their own protocols. Collaborator samples were shipped for TCRbeta analysis as frozen whole blood, isolated PBMCs, or DNA extracted from either sample type. The CDR3 measures 16 amino acids from cysteine to phenylalanine. Of all the DNA, just the CDR3 is kept, 48 bases in frame from base 1. The germline V gene gives CDR1 as LGHNA and CDR2 as YSLEER. Trimming takes 2 bases from V and 4 bases from J, and the germline ends sit 12 bases apart. Paper-wide results and their limitations: The amount of clinical and demographic metadata varied by source and participant and was provided uncurated.

Comment on this clone: This receptor's antigen is unknown. Base qualities are missing; no much larger clone stands one base away.

Specimen: peripheral blood. The rearrangement combines TRBV4-3 with TRBJ1-6; the D region possibly corresponds to TRBD1 (6 bases align). The sequence derives from a human donor in a cohort sampled during active COVID-19. The CDR3 amino acid sequence is: CASSQRGGAYNSPLHF. The nucleotide sequence is given as TGCGCCAGCAGCCAACGTGGGGGGGCATATAATTCACCCCTCCACTTT.